This TCR beta chain was recovered during a study of blood T cell repertoires in COVID-19. The overall study: Specimens from acute and convalescent COVID-19 originated in the United States, Italy and Spain. In each case, the material was cDNA or gDNA derived from T cells, B-cell-depleted T cells, or PBMCs.

Original analysis: Amplification of reference gene primers provided the estimated nucleated cell counts. The assay was immunoSEQ multiplex PCR, and TCRdb's table has in-frame clones only and misses some. The DNA gave D and trimming, while V, J and clone size come from that table. The sample carries 95,000 to 100,000 clones, over 80% recorded once. The germline V gene encodes CDR1 LNHDA and CDR2 SQIVND (reference sequence). The CDR3 is 14 residues long. Between the trimmed V and J ends, which lost 7 bases and 6 bases, there was a span of 18 bases. The chain has TRBV19 and TRBJ1-1; D unresolved. Sequences were obtained from peripheral blood. The origin of this receptor is a man aged 50 to 60 with acute or convalescent COVID-19. CDR3 DNA sequence: TGTGCCAGTACCCCGGCCCTCCGAGGCGCTGAAGCTTTCTTT. Translating gives CASTPALRGAEAFF. The whole variable domain, filled in from reference TRBV19 and TRBJ1-1, reads DGGITQSPKYLFRKEGQNVTLSCEQNLNHDAMYWYRQDPGQGLRLIYYSQIVNDFQKGDIAEGYSVSREKKESFPLTVTSAQKNPTAFYLCASTPALRGAEAFFGQGTRLTVV.